The sequence of this T cell receptor beta chain was determined in a study of cytomegalovirus exposure and HLA in healthy donors. On the study more broadly: In an early release, HLA-typed donors contributed tens of millions of unique TCR sequences.

The V and J ends lost 0 bases and 3 bases, in that order; junction bases with no gene match: 0. CDR3 length equals 14 residues. From germline, CDR1 is SGHRS and CDR2 YFSETQ. Researchers ran the PCR with 60 Vbeta and 13 Jbeta primers. The data were produced by immunoSEQ multiplex PCR, yet TCRdb's version contains in-frame clones alone and is incomplete. The profile covers approximately 120,000 clones, with 73% appearing a single time and approximately 4.3% taken by the ten largest. Sequencing input: PBMCs. The genes are TRBV5-1 and TRBJ2-7; 10 nucleotides align to TRBD1. The receptor comes from a man in his fifties or sixties in good health and CMV-seropositive. The CDR3 reads CASSLGDRGYEQYF. The CDR3 DNA is TGCGCCAGCAGCTTGGGGGACAGGGGCTACGAGCAGTACTTC.